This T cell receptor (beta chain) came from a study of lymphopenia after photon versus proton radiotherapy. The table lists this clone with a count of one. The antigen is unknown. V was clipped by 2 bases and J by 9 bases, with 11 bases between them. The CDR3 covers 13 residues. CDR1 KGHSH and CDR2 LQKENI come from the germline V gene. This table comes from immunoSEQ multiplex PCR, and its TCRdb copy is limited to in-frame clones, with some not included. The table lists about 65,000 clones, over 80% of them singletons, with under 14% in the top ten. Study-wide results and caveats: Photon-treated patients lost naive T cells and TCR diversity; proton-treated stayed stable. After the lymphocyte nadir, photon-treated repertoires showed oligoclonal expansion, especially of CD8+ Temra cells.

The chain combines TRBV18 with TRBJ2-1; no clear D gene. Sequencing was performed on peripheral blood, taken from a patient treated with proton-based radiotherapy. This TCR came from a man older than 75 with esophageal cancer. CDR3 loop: CASSPNIVAEQFF. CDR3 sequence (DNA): TGTGCCAGCTCACCAAATATAGTCGCTGAGCAGTTCTTC.